Each of the 25 T cell receptor beta chains below was sequenced from the same sample in a study of Tregs in tolerant kidney transplant recipients (dated by TCRdb to between 2018 and 2020). The library was obtained by the immunoSEQ multiplex PCR assay. TCRdb provides this immuneACCESS table in a form limited to in-frame rearrangements. Some clones are lacking; in checked studies, under half of them reflect an unresolved V gene, and why the rest are absent is not known. The sample yields roughly 250,000 clones; more than 65% were counted once. Less than 0.75% of the sample goes to the ten largest clones. Sample: CD4+ T cells from blood. All receptors come from a human donor in good health.

This sequence joins TRBV4-1 and TRBJ1-1; D remains ambiguous. The germline gives CDR1 MGHRA, CDR2 YSYEKL. The V and J ends lost 5 bases and 0 bases respectively, with 13 bases between them. There are 15 residues in the CDR3. CDR3 nucleotide sequence: TGCGCCAGCAGCACTATTCAGGAAATGAACACTGAAGCTTTCTTT. Amino acids: CASSTIQEMNTEAFF.

This clone turned up a few times. The chain is built from TRBV11-2 and TRBJ2-7; D perhaps matches TRBD1 (5 bases). The V end lost 5 bases, the J end lost 0 bases, and 14 bases lay between the germline ends. The CDR3 covers 15 residues. Germline CDR1 is SGHAT and CDR2 is FQNNGV. DNA of the CDR3: TGTGCCAGCAGCACTCCCCTTCAGGGCTCCTACGAGCAGTACTTC. Protein: CASSTPLQGSYEQYF.

The rearrangement links TRBV18 to TRBJ1-1; D is uncertain. V lost 3 bases to trimming and J lost 0 bases, with 11 bases between them. This CDR3 has 15 amino acids. Germline V gene data show CDR1 as KGHSH and CDR2 as LQKENI. The CDR3 DNA follows: TGTGCCAGCTCACCCCGCAAGGATATGAACACTGAAGCTTTCTTT. Encoded protein: CASSPRKDMNTEAFF.

This chain uses TRBV2 with TRBJ2-2; D perhaps matches TRBD1 (5 bases). Germline V CDR1 and CDR2: SNHLY, FYNNEI. The CDR3 runs 13 residues. Between the trimmed V and J ends, which lost 7 bases and 6 bases, there was a span of 12 bases. The CDR3 loop is CASNLQGAGELFF. CDR3 DNA sequence: TGTGCCAGCAACCTTCAGGGCGCCGGGGAGCTGTTTTTT. The full variable domain, rest sourced from reference TRBV2 and TRBJ2-2, is EPEVTQTPSHQVTQMGQEVILRCVPISNHLYFYWYRQILGQKVEFLVSFYNNEISEKSEIFDDQFSVERPDGSNFTLKIRSTKLEDSAMYFCASNLQGAGELFFGEGSRLTVL.

On this clone itself: At one boundary the junction diverges from the germline segment, which might be a read error. The same CDR3 is also encoded by other DNA sequences in this sample. The J gene is TRBJ1-2, the V gene TRBV5-6; D is possibly TRBD1 (5 bases). The CDR3 totals 14 residues. The germline gives CDR1 SGHDT, CDR2 YYEEEE. CDR3 loop: CASSLGGPNYGYTF. In DNA, the CDR3 is TGTGCTAGCAGCTTGGGGGGACCCAACTATGGCTACACCTTC.

V and J are TRBV10-3 and TRBJ2-1, with D tentatively TRBD2 (5 bases). The CDR3 spans 15 residues. Germline values: CDR1 ENHRY, CDR2 SYGVKD. Trimming cost V 0 bases and J 8 bases, with 14 bases left between them. The CDR3 nucleotides read TGTGCCATCAGTGAGTCGTTCAGGTTCGGGGATGAGCAGTTCTTC. Encoded protein: CAISESFRFGDEQFF.

The CDR3 coding sequence is TGTGCCAGCAGCTCCACTAACTATGGCTACACCTTC. This gives the protein CASSSTNYGYTF. J is TRBJ1-2 and V is TRBV28, with unresolved D. The CDR3 has 12 amino acids. V dropped 6 bases and J dropped 0 bases, with 5 bases sitting between them. Germline V gene data show CDR1 as MDHEN and CDR2 as SYDVKM.

This clone was found once. V and J are TRBV4-1 and TRBJ1-6, with D hard to call. V was clipped by 1 base and J by 0 bases, with 10 bases between them. Germline CDR1 is MGHRA and CDR2 is YSYEKL. The length of the CDR3 is 17 residues. CDR3 in DNA: TGCGCCAGCAGCCAAGTGGCCGTCCGCTCCTATAATTCACCCCTCCACTTT. The encoded protein is CASSQVAVRSYNSPLHF.

CDR3 in DNA: TGTGCCAGCAGCTCCATCCTGGACGGCGCCAAAAACATTCAGTACTTC. Translated, it gives CASSSILDGAKNIQYF. The rearrangement joins TRBV13 to TRBJ2-4; D gene ambiguous. In germline, CDR1 is PRHDT, CDR2 FYEKMQ (reference sequence). Trimming took off 4 bases at V and 1 base at J, with 14 bases between the two ends. This CDR3 spans 16 amino acids. The entire variable domain, with the rest obtained from reference TRBV13 and TRBJ2-4, is as follows: AAGVIQSPRHLIKEKRETATLKCYPIPRHDTVYWYQQGPGQDPQFLISFYEKMQSDKGSIPDRFSAQQFSDYHSELNMSSLELGDSALYFCASSSILDGAKNIQYFGAGTRLSVL.

This rearrangement joins TRBV18 to TRBJ1-4, with no clear D. Germline CDR1 reads KGHSH; CDR2 reads LQKENI. The CDR3 contains 15 residues. Between the trimmed V and J ends, which lost 0 bases and 7 bases, there was a span of 12 bases. The CDR3 nucleotides are TGTGCCAGCTCACCACCTAGGGCTTCAGGTGAAAAACTGTTTTTT. It specifies CASSPPRASGEKLFF. The full variable domain, in which reference TRBV18 and TRBJ1-4 provide the parts outside the CDR3, is NAGVMQNPRHLVRRRGQEARLRCSPMKGHSHVYWYRQLPEEGLKFMVYLQKENIIDESGMPKERFSAEFPKEGPSILRIQQVVRGDSAAYFCASSPPRASGEKLFFGSGTQLSVL.

This clone was counted a single time. This rearrangement joins TRBV6-6 to TRBJ1-2, with 7 nucleotides matching TRBD1. CDR3 length: 12 residues. CDR1 and CDR2 (germline): MNHNY, SVGAGI (reference sequence). Losses at the gene ends were 9 bases for V and 2 bases for J; bases not matched to a gene: 3. CDR3 loop: CASSTGNYGYTF. As DNA, the CDR3 is TGTGCCAGTTCGACAGGGAACTATGGCTACACCTTC.

The chain uses TRBV18 and TRBJ2-1; TRBD1 is a possible D gene (5 bases). This CDR3 comprises 16 residues. CDR1 is KGHSH and CDR2 is LQKENI in the germline V gene. Trimming shortened V by 2 bases and J by 6 bases, and 17 bases separated the two germline ends. The CDR3 bases are TGTGCCAGCTCACCAAGGGCGCAGGGCTGGGGCAATGAGCAGTTCTTC. This gives the protein CASSPRAQGWGNEQFF.

This clone appeared once. The CDR3 nucleotides read TGTGCCAGTAGTATTGACAAAAAATACAATCAGCCCCAGCATTTT. It yields the protein CASSIDKKYNQPQHF. The chain uses TRBV19 and TRBJ1-5, with D unresolved. This CDR3 is built from 15 residues. The ends were cut back, 3 bases at V and 3 bases at J, with 12 bases in the middle. Germline-derived CDR1 and CDR2 are LNHDA and SQIVND (reference sequence).

V is TRBV6-1 and J is TRBJ2-5, with 9 positions matching TRBD1. The DNA matches TRBJ2-7 better at its end, which makes the J call doubtful. Germline lookup yields CDR1 MNHNS and CDR2 SASEGT. CDR3 length: 16 amino acids. CDR3 loop: CASSESRTGVSYEQYF. CDR3 coding DNA: TGTGCCAGCAGTGAATCCAGGACAGGGGTATCCTACGAGCAGTACTTC.

The J gene is TRBJ2-3, the V gene TRBV15, with D hard to call. V lost 0 bases, J lost 7 bases, and 8 bases lay in between. The V gene's germline CDR1 is LNHNV and CDR2 YYDKDF (reference sequence). The CDR3 sequence is 13 residues long. CDR3 region: CATSRDLQNTQYF. Here the CDR3 DNA reads TGTGCCACCAGCAGAGACTTACAGAATACGCAGTATTTT. The whole variable domain, remainder taken from reference TRBV15 and TRBJ2-3, is DAMVIQNPRYQVTQFGKPVTLSCSQTLNHNVMYWYQQKSSQAPKLLFHYYDKDFNNEADTPDNFQSRRPNTSFCFLDIRSPGLGDTAMYLCATSRDLQNTQYFGPGTRLTVL.

Points on this clone: The sample has other DNA sequences that encode this CDR3 too. The rearrangement joins TRBV7-9 to TRBJ2-7; D unclear. The CDR3 totals 13 residues. V was shortened by 5 bases and J by 0 bases, with 8 bases between the two germline ends. Germline CDR1 and CDR2: SEHNR and FQNEAQ (reference sequence). CDR3 loop: CASSRTASYEQYF. The CDR3 DNA is TGTGCCAGCAGCCGGACGGCCTCCTACGAGCAGTACTTC.

This clone has more than one count but fewer than ten. The chain uses TRBV28 and TRBJ1-2; the D gene is possibly TRBD1 (5 bases). V shed 10 bases and J shed 0 bases, with 15 bases lying between them. The germline V gene encodes CDR1 MDHEN and CDR2 SYDVKM. CDR3 length equals 14 residues. The CDR3 loop reads CATRVGGANYGYTF. In DNA form, the CDR3 reads TGTGCCACCCGGGTGGGGGGAGCTAACTATGGCTACACCTTC.

The chain couples TRBV25-1 to TRBJ2-7, with 7 bases matching TRBD1. Trimming cost V 8 bases and J 4 bases; bases outside gene matches: 8. Germline CDR1 reads MGHDK; CDR2 reads SYGVNS. The CDR3 loop spans 13 amino acids. CDR3 coding DNA: TGTGCCAGCGGGAGACAGGGAGCTTACGAGCAGTACTTC. Translating it yields CASGRQGAYEQYF.

As for this clone: The junction does not match germline at one end; this may be a read error. J is TRBJ2-7 and V is TRBV6-1, with D possibly matching TRBD1 (6 bases). The CDR3 has 13 amino acids. The V gene's germline CDR1 is MNHNS and CDR2 SASEGT. CDR3 sequence reads: CASSEGGLPEEYF. The CDR3 DNA reads as TGTGCCAGCAGTGAAGGGGGGCTCCCCGAGGAGTACTTC.

The rearrangement links TRBV7-9 to TRBJ2-5; 8 nucleotides match TRBD2. The germline V gene encodes CDR1 SEHNR and CDR2 FQNEAQ (reference sequence). This CDR3 has 16 residues. V lost 1 base, J lost 2 bases, and 6 bases stayed unmatched. This CDR3 is CASSLGASGPQETQYF. DNA of the CDR3: TGTGCCAGCAGCTTAGGGGCTAGCGGGCCTCAAGAGACCCAGTACTTC.

V usage is TRBV5-4 and J usage is TRBJ2-6; 7 bases line up with TRBD2. Germline loops: CDR1 SGHNT, CDR2 YYREEE (reference sequence). The CDR3 covers 16 residues. Trimming removed 0 bases from V and 0 bases from J; junction bases left unmatched: 0. Written as DNA, the CDR3 is TGTGCCAGCAGCTTGGGGGAGGGCTCTGGGGCCAACGTCCTGACTTTC. It yields the protein CASSLGEGSGANVLTF.

This clone was observed a handful of times. The chain recombines TRBV30 with TRBJ2-1, with D unclear. Trimming removed 3 bases at V and 1 base at J, with 4 bases between. The CDR3 extends over 12 amino acids. CDR1 is GTSNPN and CDR2 is SVGIG in the germline V gene (reference sequence). DNA of the CDR3: TGTGCCTGGAGAAGGTCCTACAATGAGCAGTTCTTC. Translating gives CAWRRSYNEQFF.

This clone was counted between two and nine times. J is TRBJ2-1 and V is TRBV7-9; 7 bases are a match to TRBD1. V lost 3 bases, J lost 1 base, and 0 bases stayed unmatched. Germline CDR1 and CDR2: SEHNR and FQNEAQ (reference sequence). The CDR3 is 14 residues long. In nucleotides, the CDR3 is TGTGCCAGCAGCTTGGGACAGTCCTACAATGAGCAGTTCTTC. As protein: CASSLGQSYNEQFF.

The rearrangement uses TRBV19 and TRBJ1-5, with no clear D. Germline V CDR1 and CDR2: LNHDA, SQIVND (reference sequence). Trimming stripped 3 bases from V and 8 bases from J, with 14 bases between. The CDR3 runs 14 residues. The CDR3 DNA reads TGTGCCAGTAGTATTACGGGAACTCGGGAGCCCCAGCATTTT. It translates to CASSITGTREPQHF.

This clone has only a few counts. CDR3 nucleotides: TGTGCCAGCAGGGGACAGGCGGTAAACTATGGCTACACCTTC. Residues: CASRGQAVNYGYTF. This sequence joins TRBV2 and TRBJ1-2; 8 bases line up with TRBD1. V lost 6 bases and J lost 2; bases outside the gene matches: 5. The CDR3 length is 14 residues. Per germline, CDR1 SNHLY and CDR2 FYNNEI.